The rows below give T cell receptor beta chains drawn from one sample of a study of T cell responses to AZD1222 COVID-19 vaccine. Only in-frame clones appear in the TCRdb table, and some are missing; sequencing was by immunoSEQ multiplex PCR. The sample records approximately 140,000 clones, more than 70% being singletons. Sample: peripheral blood, taken on day 0 of AZD1222 vaccination. These receptors were obtained from an adult in good health. CDR3s include the opening cysteine and the closing phenylalanine or tryptophan. A D gene is named only where the DNA matches it firmly. Clone size is shown for a subset of rows, as once, few, many or a class of expanded clone.

J: TRBJ1-2; size: .; D: .; V: TRBV18; DNA: TGTGCCAGCTCACCCCAAGGCAGGAACTATGGCTACACCTTC; CDR3: CASSPQGRNYGYTF
J: TRBJ1-4; size: .; D: .; V: TRBV30; DNA: TGTGCCTGGAGCCCATACTGGGGACTTGGAGAAAAACTGTTTTTT; CDR3: CAWSPYWGLGEKLFF
J: TRBJ2-1; size: once; D: TRBD2; V: TRBV6-1; DNA: TGTGCCAGCAGTGAAGCGCGGACTAGCGGGGGCCTTTACAATGAGCAGTTCTTC; CDR3: CASSEARTSGGLYNEQFF
J: TRBJ1-1; size: .; D: .; V: TRBV6-5; DNA: TGTGCCAGCAGTTCTCCTAACCGGGGACGGACTGAAGCTTTCTTT; CDR3: CASSSPNRGRTEAFF
J: TRBJ2-1; size: .; D: .; V: TRBV2; DNA: TGTGCCACCCTAGGGTTAGGGGAAGGAAATGAGCAGTTCTTC; CDR3: CATLGLGEGNEQFF
J: TRBJ1-6; size: .; D: TRBD1; V: TRBV11-2; DNA: TGTGCCAGCAGACCTGACAGGGGGCTCGGATCACCCCTCCACTTT; CDR3: CASRPDRGLGSPLHF
J: TRBJ1-1; size: .; D: .; V: TRBV7-8; DNA: TGTGCCAGCAGCTTGGCGATTGGACAGAACACTGAAGCTTTCTTT; CDR3: CASSLAIGQNTEAFF
J: TRBJ1-5; size: .; D: .; V: TRBV19; DNA: TGTGCCAGTAGCCCCTGGGACAATCAGCCCCAGCATTTT; CDR3: CASSPWDNQPQHF
J: TRBJ2-5; size: .; D: TRBD2; V: TRBV6-5; DNA: TGTGCCAGCATTTGGGAGGGACTAGCCCAAGAGACCCAGTACTTC; CDR3: CASIWEGLAQETQYF
J: TRBJ1-5; size: few; D: TRBD1; V: TRBV30; DNA: TGTGCCTGGAACACCGGGACAGGGCCAAATCAGCCCCAGCATTTT; CDR3: CAWNTGTGPNQPQHF
J: TRBJ2-7; size: few; D: .; V: TRBV7-9; DNA: TGTGCCAGCAGCTTAGGCAGGGCCAACGAGCAGTACTTC; CDR3: CASSLGRANEQYF
J: TRBJ2-2; size: .; D: TRBD1; V: TRBV29-1; DNA: TGCAGCGTCCGGGACAGACCGAACACCGGGGAGCTGTTTTTT; CDR3: CSVRDRPNTGELFF
J: TRBJ2-7; size: .; D: TRBD1; V: TRBV6-2/TRBV6-3; DNA: TGTGCCAGCAGTTGGGGGACAGAAGTCTACGAGCAGTACTTC; CDR3: CASSWGTEVYEQYF
J: TRBJ2-3; size: .; D: .; V: TRBV20-1; DNA: TGCAGTGCTAGAGATGCGGATACGCAGTATTTT; CDR3: CSARDADTQYF
J: TRBJ1-5; size: .; D: TRBD1; V: TRBV6-5; DNA: TGTGCCAGCAGTTACTCAAGGGGGCACAATCAGCCCCAGCATTTT; CDR3: CASSYSRGHNQPQHF
J: TRBJ1-2; size: .; D: .; V: TRBV5-4; DNA: TGTGCCAGCAGCTCAGACCGGGACCCTAGGTATGGCTACACCTTC; CDR3: CASSSDRDPRYGYTF
J: TRBJ1-3; size: .; D: TRBD1; V: TRBV28; DNA: TGTGCCAGCAGTTTTCCGACAGGGGAATACTCTGGAAACACCATATATTTT; CDR3: CASSFPTGEYSGNTIYF
J: TRBJ2-3; size: .; D: TRBD2; V: TRBV7-7; DNA: TGTGCTAGCAGCCCCTTCAGCGGGGGAGGTGTGGATACGCAGTATTTT; CDR3: CASSPFSGGGVDTQYF
J: TRBJ1-1; size: few; D: .; V: TRBV28; DNA: TGTGCCAGCAGTACAGTCCCCGGGAACACTGAAGCTTTCTTT; CDR3: CASSTVPGNTEAFF
J: TRBJ2-7; size: few; D: .; V: TRBV28; DNA: TGTGCCAGCAGTTCGCCGGGCAGGCGGTTCGAGCAGTACTTC; CDR3: CASSSPGRRFEQYF
J: TRBJ1-1; size: .; D: TRBD1; V: TRBV28; DNA: TGTGCCAGCAGACCCGGGACAGGGAGGGGAACTGAAGCTTTCTTT; CDR3: CASRPGTGRGTEAFF
J: TRBJ2-1; size: .; D: TRBD2; V: TRBV29-1; DNA: TGCAGCGTCAGAAGGCCTAGCGGGGGGGATGAGCAGTTCTTC; CDR3: CSVRRPSGGDEQFF
J: TRBJ1-1; size: .; D: .; V: TRBV5-4; DNA: TGTGCCAGCAGCTTGGCCTTAGACACGACGAACACTGAAGCTTTCTTT; CDR3: CASSLALDTTNTEAFF
J: TRBJ1-6; size: .; D: .; V: TRBV7-3; DNA: TGTGCCAGCAGCTTAAGGGGGGGAGATTCACCCCTCCACTTT; CDR3: CASSLRGGDSPLHF
J: TRBJ2-4; size: .; D: .; V: TRBV19; DNA: TGTGCCAGTAGTATAGTAGCAGGGCGCATTCAGTACTTC; CDR3: CASSIVAGRIQYF
J: TRBJ1-6; size: .; D: .; V: TRBV27; DNA: TGTGCCAGCAGTTTAAGGACGGTCACGCCAAATTCACCCCTCCACTTT; CDR3: CASSLRTVTPNSPLHF
J: TRBJ2-1; size: .; D: TRBD2; V: TRBV24-1; DNA: TGTGCCACCTCACGGACTAGCGGGAGGGCCCGGGAGCAGTTCTTC; CDR3: CATSRTSGRAREQFF